Each of the 7 T cell receptor beta chains below was sequenced from the same sample in a study of T cell repertoires in aging, cancer and after chemotherapy (dated 2019 in TCRdb). The sample was run on an Illumina MiSeq. Rearranged TRB sequences spanning V, D and J segments were amplified in a multiplex touch-down PCR with a mixed TRB-A/B primer pool. TCRdb itself trimmed the public reads at Q25 with fastp, ran MiXCR and retained productive beta chains. One record per CDR3 amino acid sequence lists the most common genes and DNA. The sample data list about 10,000 distinct CDR3 sequences, and roughly 40% of these were observed just once. Together, the top ten hold under 2% of the sample. Instead of sorted cells or RNA, genomic DNA extracted from peripheral blood served as the source for amplifying TCR beta rearrangements. Sequenced sample: blood. These receptors were taken from a human donor in good health.

The rearrangement joins TRBV4-1 to TRBJ1-2; D uncertain. Germline values: CDR1 MGHRA, CDR2 YSYEKL. This CDR3 has 16 residues. V was cut by 0 bases and J by 0 bases, with 11 bases left in between. The CDR3 bases are TGCGCCAGCAGCCAAGAGAGGACGATTTCTAACTATGGCTACACCTTC. Translated: CASSQERTISNYGYTF.

This clonotype was detected a few times. The chain couples TRBV6-5 to TRBJ2-1, with 8 nucleotides matching TRBD1. CDR3 size: 15 residues. Per the germline V gene, CDR1 is MNHEY and CDR2 is SVGAGI. The V and J ends lost 2 bases and 10 bases, in that order; junction bases with no gene match: 10. The CDR3, as DNA: TGTGCCAGCAGTTACGGGGCAGGGGGCGCTTACGAGCAGTTCTTC. Its translation is CASSYGAGGAYEQFF.

This clonotype has only a few counts. The V and J genes are TRBV6-1 and TRBJ2-1; 10 bases match TRBD2. The CDR3 sequence is 15 residues long. The trim removed 4 bases at V and 8 bases at J, leaving 8 bases unmatched. The germline CDR1 and CDR2 sequences are MNHNS and SASEGT. CDR3 in amino acids: CASSARERGGYEQFF. CDR3 DNA: TGTGCCAGCAGTGCCAGGGAGCGGGGGGGCTATGAGCAGTTCTTC.

This clonotype was detected only a few times. The gene calls are TRBV6-6 and TRBJ2-7, with TRBD1 identical over 7 bases. Germline values: CDR1 MNHNY, CDR2 SVGAGI (reference sequence). V was pared by 6 bases and J by 0 bases, with 8 bases of the junction left unmatched. The CDR3 is 15 amino acids. The CDR3 bases are TGTGCCAGCAGGTTCGGGACAGCGAGCTCCTACGAGCAGTACGTC. This sequence encodes CASRFGTASSYEQYV.

The chain joins TRBV6-1 to TRBJ1-5; a possible D gene is TRBD1 (6 bases). The CDR3 covers 13 residues. Deletions cut 6 bases from V and 6 bases from J, with 12 bases between. Germline V gives CDR1 MNHNS, CDR2 SASEGT. The CDR3 DNA reads as TGTGCCAGCAGGGACAGAGAGATTCAGCCCCAGCATTTT. This encodes CASRDREIQPQHF.

V usage is TRBV12-3 or TRBV12-4 and J usage is TRBJ1-5; D is ambiguous. The CDR3 is made up of 12 amino acids. Trimming pared 6 bases from V and 4 bases from J, leaving 7 bases between. In DNA, the CDR3 is TGTGCCAGCAGGATGGGGAATCAGCCCCAGCATTTT. As protein: CASRMGNQPQHF.

In its sample, this clonotype was seen a few times. The chain recombines TRBV6-5 with TRBJ2-5, with a weak D call TRBD2 (6 bases). CDR1 MNHEY and CDR2 SVGAGI come from the germline V gene. CDR3 length: 16 residues. The V end lost 6 bases, the J end lost 2 bases, and 19 bases lay between the germline ends. CDR3 in amino acids: CASSRGLAAGQETQYF. The CDR3 coding sequence is TGTGCCAGCAGCCGGGGCCTTGCGGCGGGGCAAGAGACCCAGTACTTC.